Included here is one T cell receptor (beta chain) sequence, with context. These data originate in a study of blood T cell repertoires in COVID-19. Background on the study: The study drew acute and convalescent COVID-19 samples from the United States, Italy and Spain. PBMCs, B-cell-depleted T cells, or T cells provided the cDNA or gDNA that made up the material.

CDR1 is MNHNS, CDR2 SASEGT, per germline. V lost 3 bases, J lost 4 bases, and 13 bases lay in between. This CDR3 region has 14 residues. Source study methods: The assay estimated nucleated cells by amplifying reference gene primers. The repertoire was sequenced with immunoSEQ multiplex PCR; TCRdb's copy has only in-frame clones and lacks some. V, J and clone size were drawn from that table, and D and trimming were deduced from the DNA. The repertoire holds roughly 69,000 clones, about 84% seen once, with about an eighth in the top ten. Enrolment of Seattle patients took place during active infection, and they were followed longitudinally.

This chain uses TRBV6-1 with TRBJ2-7; possible D gene TRBD1, 5 bases. This sequence originates from a man aged 45 to 65 with COVID-19, enrolled during active disease. Material: peripheral blood. CDR3 sequence: CASSDQDNPYEQYF. CDR3 sequence (DNA): TGTGCCAGCAGTGACCAGGACAATCCATACGAGCAGTACTTC.